This entry is about one T cell receptor (beta chain). Its matching antigen is unknown. This specimen comes from a study of T cell repertoires in cytomegalovirus infection. In the study overall: Carrying CMV and the relevant HLA type showed in public TCR beta signatures.

Study findings and constraints: Carriage of CMV together with the relevant HLA was identifiable through cumulative public TCR beta family frequency. CMV-specific HLA-C-restricted TCR beta clonotypes dominated the ex vivo response.

TCRdb processed the reads anew with MiXCR; each CDR3 protein has one entry. This sample carries more than 500,000 distinct CDR3 sequences, about 17% of them seen once, and the ten largest clones take approximately 24%. CDR1 and CDR2 (germline): MGHDK, SYGVNS. V lost 0 bases and J 6 bases, leaving 15 bases between the germline ends. The CDR3 sequence is 15 residues long. Sample: CD8+ T cells from PBMCs. This clonotype was obtained from a human donor in good health (CMV status not recorded). Some clones in this sample may be carry-over from other donors' samples. This chain joins TRBV25-1 and TRBJ2-7; possibly TRBD1 for D (5 bases). This chain's CDR3 is CASSEYQGTPGEQYF. The CDR3 region has the DNA TGTGCCAGCAGTGAATACCAGGGCACCCCAGGCGAGCAGTACTTC.